This is a list of T cell receptor beta chains from one sample in a study of blood T cell repertoires in COVID-19. Assay used: immunoSEQ multiplex PCR; TCRdb lists only in-frame clones, some missing. This sample yields some 98,000 clones, of which roughly four fifths are seen a single time; roughly 10% belongs to the top ten. The sample taken for sequencing was peripheral blood. The receptors derive from a man in his 70s with acute or convalescent COVID-19. Each CDR3 is given with its conserved first and last residue.

>TRBV5-1|TRBJ2-3
CASSLGLGFTDTQYF
>TRBV28|TRBJ2-2
CAISGSNTGELFF
>TRBV5-4|TRBJ2-5
CASSVQDDQETQYF
>TRBV15|TRBJ1-4
CATRLPGEKLFF
>TRBV5-8|TRBJ1-2
CASSLANVGQAFGYTF
>TRBV30|TRBJ2-7
CAWSVAGRGGAGRLYEQYF
>TRBV7-3|TRBJ1-2
CASSLFSRDYGYTF
>TRBV7-9|TRBJ2-1
CASSLADISYNEQFF
>TRBV24-1|TRBJ1-5
CATSETGTGNQPQHF
>TRBV9|TRBJ2-3
CASSAGGGPDTQYF
>TRBV5-1|TRBJ1-5
CASSLYQGDNQPQHF
>TRBV30|TRBJ1-2
CAWSVQLKNYGYTF
>TRBV10-1|TRBJ2-2
CANPHWTGERDRELFF
>TRBV7-2|TRBJ1-1
CASSSVRVVNTEAFF
>TRBV5-1|TRBJ2-2
CASSPTSGGNTGELFF
>TRBV11-3|TRBJ2-1
CASSLASGRAGENEQFF
>TRBV30|TRBJ2-7
CAWSRRGAYEQYF
>TRBV9|TRBJ1-1
CASSVATTGVNTEAFF
>TRBV18|TRBJ1-1
CASSTSGVNTEAFF
>TRBV25-1|TRBJ2-7
CASRKTDTSYEQYF
>TRBV7-9|TRBJ2-1
CASSLGWGSSYNEQFF
>TRBV2|TRBJ2-2
CASRLLANTGELFF
>TRBV5-4|TRBJ1-1
CASSSTRTGAEAFF
>TRBV3-1/TRBV3-2|TRBJ2-7
CASSLRRGYEQYF
>TRBV4-3|TRBJ2-7
CASSQDRSGLAGEQYF
>TRBV5-6|TRBJ2-1
CASSLVLRGGDEQFF
>TRBV19|TRBJ2-7
CASSIVASGSYEQYF
>TRBV11-2|TRBJ2-1
CASSLASGLNEQFF
>TRBV28|TRBJ2-1
CASSFPNRVRVETNDYSYNEQFF